This TCR beta chain is from a study of blood T cell repertoires in COVID-19. Study details: COVID-19 samples collected from the United States, Italy and Spain covered acute and convalescent phases. T cells, B-cell-depleted T cells, or PBMCs provided the cDNA or gDNA that served as material.

In the original analysis: Counts of nucleated cells, estimated from reference gene primer amplification, were obtained. Sequenced by immunoSEQ multiplex PCR; TCRdb stores in-frame clones only, minus some. For V, J and clone size, that table is used; D and trimming come from the DNA. The data contain under 100,000 clones, 87% of them seen just once; the ten biggest clones take up 17%. The sample taken for sequencing was peripheral blood. The source of this sequence is a human donor in a cohort sampled during active COVID-19.

As DNA, the CDR3 is TGTGCCAGCAGTTATGGACACCCGAACACTGAAGCTTTCTTT. Protein product: CASSYGHPNTEAFF. The genes are TRBV6-2 or TRBV6-3 and TRBJ1-1; weak D call: TRBD1 (5 bases). This CDR3 is built from 14 residues. Germline V gene data show CDR1 as MNHEY and CDR2 as SVGEGT. V was shortened by 3 bases and J by 1 base, with 9 bases between the two germline ends.